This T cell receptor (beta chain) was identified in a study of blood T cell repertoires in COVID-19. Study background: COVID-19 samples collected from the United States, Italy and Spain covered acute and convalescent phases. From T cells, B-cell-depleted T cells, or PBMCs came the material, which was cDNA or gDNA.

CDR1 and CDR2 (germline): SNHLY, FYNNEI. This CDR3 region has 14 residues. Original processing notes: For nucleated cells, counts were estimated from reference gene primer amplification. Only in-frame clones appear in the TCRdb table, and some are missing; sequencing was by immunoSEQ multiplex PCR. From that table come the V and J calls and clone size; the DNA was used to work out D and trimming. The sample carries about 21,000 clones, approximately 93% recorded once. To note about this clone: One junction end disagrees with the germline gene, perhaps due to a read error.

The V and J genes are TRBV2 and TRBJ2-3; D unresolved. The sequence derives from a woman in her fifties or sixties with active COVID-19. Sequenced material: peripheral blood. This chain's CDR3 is CAISSYGSTDTQYF. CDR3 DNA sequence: TGTGCCATCAGTAGTTACGGTAGCACAGATACGCAGTATTTT.